This T cell receptor (beta chain) was captured by sequencing in a study of T cell responses to AZD1222 COVID-19 vaccine. Profiled with immunoSEQ multiplex PCR; TCRdb holds only in-frame clones, not every one. This sample has more than 100,000 clones, with more than 75% found just once. The V end lost 4 bases, the J end lost 4 bases, and 22 bases lay between the germline ends. CDR1 is MNHNS, CDR2 SASEGT, per germline. CDR3 length equals 17 residues. The rearrangement joins TRBV6-1 to TRBJ1-1; D is uncertain. The clonotype comes from an adult in good health. The sample was peripheral blood, taken on day 0 of AZD1222 vaccination. CDR3 amino acids: CASSGEGSGVRGTEAFF. The CDR3 bases are TGTGCCAGCAGTGGGGAGGGATCTGGGGTTCGCGGCACTGAAGCTTTCTTT.